This T cell receptor beta chain was sequenced for a study of prognosis after radiotherapy for stage I lung cancer. Across the study: SBRT radiotherapy comprised 3 to 5 fractions at a biologically effective dose of at least 100 Gy. Findings and limits, study-wide: Tumor specificity of the expanded TCR clones was not determined.

Peripheral blood, in roughly 6-milliliter volumes, was drawn at each of two time points. This clonotype was detected many times. Its antigen is not identified. CDR1 and CDR2 (germline): MNHEY, SMNVEV (reference sequence). The V gene end was trimmed by 1 base and the J gene end by 4 bases; junction bases not matched to a gene: 7. CDR3 length equals 18 residues. Using two-round multiplex PCR, the authors amplified TCR beta CDR3 from genomic DNA. Used in first-round PCR were primers specific to each TRBV and TRBJ gene. One entry per CDR3 protein results from TCRdb running MiXCR on the multiplex PCR reads. The sample shows about 12,000 distinct CDR3 sequences, 50% to 65% of them seen only once.

The starting material was PBMCs, obtained before or after stereotactic body radiation therapy (not recorded which). The rearrangement joins TRBV27 to TRBJ2-5, with TRBD2 identical over 15 bases. This TCR was sampled from a donor over 45 with non-small cell lung cancer. CDR3 residues: CASSLYGRTSGRGETQYF. The CDR3 region has the DNA TGTGCCAGCAGTTTATACGGGAGGACTAGCGGGAGGGGAGAGACCCAGTACTTC.